A selection of T cell receptor beta chains follows, all from one sample in a study of T cells in Graves' hyperthyroidism and ophthalmopathy. Via MiXCR, TCRdb re-called the multiplex PCR reads, giving one row per CDR3 protein. The repertoire consists of fewer than 700,000 distinct CDR3 sequences, with over 15% occurring once and the leading ten covering about 16%. The sample consisted of blood. The receptor source for this set is a woman between 18 and 29 years old with Graves' ophthalmopathy. Both conserved end residues are part of each CDR3. A D gene is named only where the DNA matches it firmly. A clone size is listed for some rows: how often the clone was seen (once, few, many), or a class if it is expanded.

CDR3aa: CASRAQGTLNTEAFF
CDR3nt: TGTGCCAGCAGGGCCCAGGGTACGTTGAACACTGAAGCTTTCTTT
d_gene: NA
j_gene: TRBJ1-1
abundance: many
v_gene: TRBV6-1

CDR3aa: CASSPDRASSYNEQFF
CDR3nt: TGCGCCAGCAGCCCTGACAGGGCGAGCTCCTACAATGAGCAGTTCTTC
d_gene: TRBD1
j_gene: TRBJ2-1
abundance: few
v_gene: TRBV5-1

CDR3aa: CASSLASWEQYF
CDR3nt: TGTGCCAGCAGCTTAGCGTCGTGGGAGCAGTACTTC
d_gene: NA
j_gene: TRBJ2-7
abundance: NA
v_gene: TRBV7-8

CDR3aa: CASSSPVEGGGTEAFF
CDR3nt: TGTGCCAGCAGCTCGCCCGTTGAGGGGGGTGGAACTGAAGCTTTCTTT
d_gene: NA
j_gene: TRBJ1-1
abundance: many
v_gene: TRBV7-9

CDR3aa: CSAPGTGLEDEQFF
CDR3nt: TGCAGTGCCCCCGGGACAGGGTTAGAGGATGAGCAGTTCTTC
d_gene: TRBD1
j_gene: TRBJ2-1
abundance: many
v_gene: TRBV20-1

CDR3aa: CASSEGSGVTYNSPLHF
CDR3nt: TGTGCCAGCAGTGAAGGGTCCGGTGTGACCTATAATTCACCCCTCCACTTT
d_gene: NA
j_gene: TRBJ1-6
abundance: few
v_gene: TRBV6-1

CDR3aa: CASSLLAGGHTDTQYF
CDR3nt: TGCGCCAGCAGCTTGCTGGCGGGGGGTCACACAGATACGCAGTATTTT
d_gene: TRBD2
j_gene: TRBJ2-3
abundance: few
v_gene: TRBV5-1

CDR3aa: CATIGDRQGGGEKLFF
CDR3nt: TGTGCCACCATAGGGGATCGACAGGGAGGAGGCGAAAAACTGTTTTTT
d_gene: TRBD1
j_gene: TRBJ1-4
abundance: NA
v_gene: TRBV19

CDR3aa: CASSPGSTYNEQFF
CDR3nt: TGTGCCAGCAGCCCAGGATCGACATACAATGAGCAGTTCTTC
d_gene: NA
j_gene: TRBJ2-1
abundance: once
v_gene: TRBV7-3

CDR3aa: CASSLLEGNTIYF
CDR3nt: TGTGCCAGCAGCTTGCTGGAGGGAAACACCATATATTTT
d_gene: NA
j_gene: TRBJ1-3
abundance: few
v_gene: TRBV5-8

CDR3aa: CASSPRGISYNEQFF
CDR3nt: TGTGCCAGCTCACCGCGGGGGATCTCCTACAATGAGCAGTTCTTC
d_gene: TRBD2
j_gene: TRBJ2-1
abundance: many
v_gene: TRBV28

CDR3aa: CASSWQGRAEAFF
CDR3nt: TGTGCCAGCAGTTGGCAGGGTCGGGCTGAAGCTTTCTTT
d_gene: NA
j_gene: TRBJ1-1
abundance: many
v_gene: TRBV2

CDR3aa: CASSTSPEGFHEQYF
CDR3nt: TGTGCCAGCTCGACTTCTCCTGAGGGGTTTCACGAGCAGTACTTC
d_gene: NA
j_gene: TRBJ2-7
abundance: many
v_gene: TRBV18

CDR3aa: CAWSAGEGWWGEAFF
CDR3nt: TGTGCCTGGAGTGCAGGAGAGGGATGGTGGGGTGAAGCTTTCTTT
d_gene: NA
j_gene: TRBJ1-1
abundance: many
v_gene: TRBV30

CDR3aa: CASSLSGGRLGTGGYTF
CDR3nt: TGTGCCAGCAGTTTATCGGGAGGGCGTCTGGGTACGGGTGGCTACACCTTC
d_gene: NA
j_gene: TRBJ1-2
abundance: many
v_gene: TRBV27

CDR3aa: CASSLGGGPTNEQFF
CDR3nt: TGTGCTAGCAGCCTAGGGGGGGGGCCTACCAATGAGCAGTTCTTC
d_gene: NA
j_gene: TRBJ2-1
abundance: few
v_gene: TRBV7-7

CDR3aa: CASSFLAGMHEQYF
CDR3nt: TGTGCCAGCAGTTTCCTAGCGGGGATGCATGAGCAGTACTTC
d_gene: TRBD2
j_gene: TRBJ2-7
abundance: NA
v_gene: TRBV28

CDR3aa: CAIRTSGESQFF
CDR3nt: TGTGCCATCAGGACTAGCGGGGAGTCCCAGTTCTTC
d_gene: TRBD2
j_gene: TRBJ2-1
abundance: NA
v_gene: TRBV10-3

CDR3aa: CASSPRGGYSYEQYF
CDR3nt: TGTGCCAGCAGCCCCAGAGGTGGGTACTCCTACGAGCAGTACTTC
d_gene: NA
j_gene: TRBJ2-7
abundance: many
v_gene: TRBV7-9

CDR3aa: CASNSLAGKGDTQYF
CDR3nt: TGTGCCAGCAACTCCCTAGCGGGAAAGGGGGATACGCAGTATTTT
d_gene: TRBD2
j_gene: TRBJ2-3
abundance: many
v_gene: TRBV6-1

CDR3aa: CASSRVGRAEAFF
CDR3nt: TGTGCCAGCAGCCGAGTCGGACGGGCTGAAGCTTTCTTT
d_gene: NA
j_gene: TRBJ1-1
abundance: few
v_gene: TRBV7-9

CDR3aa: CSAPVGGKNNNEQFF
CDR3nt: TGCAGTGCGCCGGTAGGGGGCAAGAACAACAATGAGCAGTTCTTC
d_gene: TRBD1
j_gene: TRBJ2-1
abundance: many
v_gene: TRBV20-1

CDR3aa: CASSLGAGIEEKLFF
CDR3nt: TGTGCCAGCAGCTTGGGGGCAGGGATCGAGGAAAAACTGTTTTTT
d_gene: NA
j_gene: TRBJ1-4
abundance: few
v_gene: TRBV5-5

CDR3aa: CASSVAGTGDEKLFF
CDR3nt: TGTGCCAGCAGCGTGGCCGGGACAGGGGATGAAAAACTGTTTTTT
d_gene: TRBD1
j_gene: TRBJ1-4
abundance: few
v_gene: TRBV9

CDR3aa: CASSGSFVMPGADNEQFF
CDR3nt: TGTGCCAGCAGTGGATCCTTTGTTATGCCAGGGGCGGACAATGAGCAGTTCTTC
d_gene: NA
j_gene: TRBJ2-1
abundance: many
v_gene: TRBV25-1

CDR3aa: CAISPGRENTGELFF
CDR3nt: TGTGCCATCAGCCCGGGGAGGGAGAACACCGGGGAGCTGTTTTTT
d_gene: TRBD2
j_gene: TRBJ2-2
abundance: NA
v_gene: TRBV10-3

CDR3aa: CASSQPQGAGAEAFF
CDR3nt: TGTGCCAGCAGCCAGCCACAGGGGGCGGGTGCTGAAGCTTTCTTT
d_gene: TRBD1
j_gene: TRBJ1-1
abundance: NA
v_gene: TRBV4-2

CDR3aa: CASSDPGRNTEAFF
CDR3nt: TGTGCCAGCAGTGACCCGGGACGCAACACTGAAGCTTTCTTT
d_gene: NA
j_gene: TRBJ1-1
abundance: NA
v_gene: TRBV6-2/TRBV6-3

CDR3aa: CASGGGGAGTEAFF
CDR3nt: TGCGCCAGCGGGGGAGGGGGCGCGGGGACTGAAGCTTTCTTT
d_gene: TRBD1
j_gene: TRBJ1-1
abundance: NA
v_gene: TRBV5-1

CDR3aa: CASSLMRLRVTEAFF
CDR3nt: TGTGCCAGCAGTTTAATGAGGCTGAGGGTCACTGAAGCTTTCTTT
d_gene: NA
j_gene: TRBJ1-1
abundance: many
v_gene: TRBV28

CDR3aa: CASSRDEGNSPLHF
CDR3nt: TGTGCCAGCTCACGAGATGAGGGCAATTCACCCCTCCACTTT
d_gene: NA
j_gene: TRBJ1-6
abundance: NA
v_gene: TRBV18

CDR3aa: CAWRTGAMGTEAFF
CDR3nt: TGTGCCTGGAGGACAGGCGCTATGGGGACTGAAGCTTTCTTT
d_gene: NA
j_gene: TRBJ1-1
abundance: many
v_gene: TRBV30

CDR3aa: CASSFVGEAFF
CDR3nt: TGTGCCAGCAGTTTCGTCGGAGAAGCTTTCTTT
d_gene: NA
j_gene: TRBJ1-1
abundance: many
v_gene: TRBV12-3/TRBV12-4

CDR3aa: CSVDGGDWDTDTQYF
CDR3nt: TGCAGCGTTGATGGTGGGGACTGGGACACAGATACGCAGTATTTT
d_gene: NA
j_gene: TRBJ2-3
abundance: NA
v_gene: TRBV29-1